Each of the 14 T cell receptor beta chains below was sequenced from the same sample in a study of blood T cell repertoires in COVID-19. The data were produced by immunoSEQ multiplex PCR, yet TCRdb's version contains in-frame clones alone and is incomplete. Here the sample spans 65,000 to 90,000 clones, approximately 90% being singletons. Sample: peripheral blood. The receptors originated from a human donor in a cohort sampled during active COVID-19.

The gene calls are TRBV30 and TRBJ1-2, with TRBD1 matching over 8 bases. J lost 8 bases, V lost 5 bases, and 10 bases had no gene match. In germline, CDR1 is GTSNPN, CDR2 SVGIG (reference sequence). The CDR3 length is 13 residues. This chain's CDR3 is CAWVPTTGEGYTF. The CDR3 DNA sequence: TGTGCCTGGGTACCCACGACAGGGGAAGGCTACACCTTC.

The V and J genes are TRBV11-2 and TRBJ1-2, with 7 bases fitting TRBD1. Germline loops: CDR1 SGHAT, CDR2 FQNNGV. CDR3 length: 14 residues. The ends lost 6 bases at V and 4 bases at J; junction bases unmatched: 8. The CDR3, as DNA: TGTGCCAGCAGGCATCCGACAGGGACCTATGGCTACACCTTC. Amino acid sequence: CASRHPTGTYGYTF.

CDR3 DNA sequence: TGTGCCAGCAGCCCTCGGGGGAACCAAGAGACCCAGTACTTC. Its translation is CASSPRGNQETQYF. This chain connects TRBV11-2 to TRBJ2-5, with a possible D match to TRBD2 (6 bases). The ends were cut back, 5 bases at V and 0 bases at J, with 10 bases in the middle. From germline, CDR1 is SGHAT and CDR2 FQNNGV. This CDR3 is 14 amino acids long.

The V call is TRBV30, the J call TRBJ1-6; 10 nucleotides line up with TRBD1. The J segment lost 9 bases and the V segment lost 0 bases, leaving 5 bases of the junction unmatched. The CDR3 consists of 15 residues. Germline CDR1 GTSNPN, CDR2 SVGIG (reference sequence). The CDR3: CAWSVFGTGVSPLHF. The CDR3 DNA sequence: TGTGCCTGGAGTGTGTTCGGGACAGGGGTTTCACCCCTCCACTTT.

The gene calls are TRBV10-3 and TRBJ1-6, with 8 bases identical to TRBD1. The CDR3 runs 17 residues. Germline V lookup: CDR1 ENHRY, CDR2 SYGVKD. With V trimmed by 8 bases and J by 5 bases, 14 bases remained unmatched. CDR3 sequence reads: CAIGAGQGGFDNSPLHF. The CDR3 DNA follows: TGTGCCATCGGGGCCGGACAGGGAGGTTTTGATAATTCACCCCTCCACTTT.

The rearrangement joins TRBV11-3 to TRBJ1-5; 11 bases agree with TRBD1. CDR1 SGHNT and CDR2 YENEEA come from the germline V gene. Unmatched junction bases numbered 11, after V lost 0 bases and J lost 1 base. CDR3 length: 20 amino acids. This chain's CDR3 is CASSLEGDRGAISSNQPQHF. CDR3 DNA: TGTGCCAGCAGCTTAGAGGGGGACAGGGGGGCGATTTCGAGCAATCAGCCCCAGCATTTT.

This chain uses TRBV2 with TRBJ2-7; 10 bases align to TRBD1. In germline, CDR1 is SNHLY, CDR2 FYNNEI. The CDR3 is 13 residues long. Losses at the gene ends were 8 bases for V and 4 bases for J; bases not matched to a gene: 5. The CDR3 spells CASGQGEQYEQYF. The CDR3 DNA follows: TGTGCCAGCGGACAGGGGGAACAGTACGAGCAGTACTTC.

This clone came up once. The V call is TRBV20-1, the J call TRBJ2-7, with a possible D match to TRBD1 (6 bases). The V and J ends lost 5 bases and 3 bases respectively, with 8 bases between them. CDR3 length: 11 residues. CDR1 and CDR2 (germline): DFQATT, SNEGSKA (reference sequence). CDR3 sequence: CSALTGYEQYF. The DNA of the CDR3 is TGCAGTGCTTTGACAGGCTACGAGCAGTACTTC.

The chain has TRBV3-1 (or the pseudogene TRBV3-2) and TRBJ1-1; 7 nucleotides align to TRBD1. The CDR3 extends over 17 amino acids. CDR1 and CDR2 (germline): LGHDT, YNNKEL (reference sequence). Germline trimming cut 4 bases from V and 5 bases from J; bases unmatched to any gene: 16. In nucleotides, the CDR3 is TGTGCCAGCAGCCCCACGGGTAGGGGGCACGAGGCTACTGAAGCTTTCTTT. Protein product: CASSPTGRGHEATEAFF.

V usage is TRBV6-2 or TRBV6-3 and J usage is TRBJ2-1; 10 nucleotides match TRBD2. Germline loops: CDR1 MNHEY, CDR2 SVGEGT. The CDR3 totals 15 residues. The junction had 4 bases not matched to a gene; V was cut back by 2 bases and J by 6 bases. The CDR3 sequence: CASSYHSGGGNEQFF. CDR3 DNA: TGTGCCAGCAGTTACCACAGCGGGGGGGGCAATGAGCAGTTCTTC.

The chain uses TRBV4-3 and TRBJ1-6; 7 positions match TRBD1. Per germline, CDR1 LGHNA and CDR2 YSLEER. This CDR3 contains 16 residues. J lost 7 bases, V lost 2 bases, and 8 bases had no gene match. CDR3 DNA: TGCGCCAGCAGCCAAAGTTCAGGGGGGAACAATTCACCCCTCCACTTT. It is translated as CASSQSSGGNNSPLHF.

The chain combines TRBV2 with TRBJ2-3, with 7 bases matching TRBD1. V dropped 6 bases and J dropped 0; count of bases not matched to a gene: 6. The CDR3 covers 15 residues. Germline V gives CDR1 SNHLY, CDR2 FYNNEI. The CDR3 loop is CASRYDRESTDTQYF. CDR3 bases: TGTGCCAGCAGGTATGACAGGGAGAGCACAGATACGCAGTATTTT.

The CDR3 coding sequence is TGTGCCAGCAGCCAGACAGGGGGCTACTCTGGAAACACCATATATTTT. Translated: CASSQTGGYSGNTIYF. The V gene is TRBV3-1 (or the pseudogene TRBV3-2), the J gene TRBJ1-3; TRBD1 aligns across 10 bases. CDR3 size: 16 residues. The junction had 2 bases not matched to a gene; V was cut back by 3 bases and J by 0 bases. Germline values: CDR1 LGHDT, CDR2 YNNKEL (reference sequence).

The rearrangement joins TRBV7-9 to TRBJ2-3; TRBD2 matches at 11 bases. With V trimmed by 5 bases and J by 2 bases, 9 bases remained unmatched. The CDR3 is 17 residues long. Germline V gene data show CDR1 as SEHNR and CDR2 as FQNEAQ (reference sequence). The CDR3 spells CASSLLLAGGHTDTQYF. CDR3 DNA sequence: TGTGCCAGCAGCCTCCTCCTAGCGGGGGGCCACACAGATACGCAGTATTTT.